One and the same sample provided the 2 T cell receptor beta chains below, sequenced in a study of tumor and adjacent non-tumor tissue in lung cancer. A modified ARM-PCR protocol with three rounds of nested PCR amplified TCRbeta. Using its own MiXCR run on the multiplex PCR reads, TCRdb lists one record per CDR3 protein. Of around 80,000 distinct CDR3 sequences listed, approximately 80% were seen once; the top ten hold about 47%. RNA was extracted from bulk tissue without any cell sorting. Distant lung tissue was collected more than 3 cm away from the tumor edge. Sequencing was performed on distant non-tumor lung tissue. The receptor set was obtained from a man aged 60 to 69 with non-small cell lung cancer.

The table lists this clonotype with a count of one. A read error may produce the germline difference seen at one junction end. J is TRBJ2-5 and V is TRBV12-3 or TRBV12-4; D is unclear. The CDR3 loop spans 13 amino acids. For the CDR3, the DNA is TGTGCTAGCAGTTTTTCAGACGCAGAGACCCAGTACTTC. Its protein is CASSFSDAETQYF.

The rearrangement uses TRBV6-1 and TRBJ2-1; D gene ambiguous. This CDR3 has 15 amino acids. The V end lost 0 bases, the J end lost 8 bases, and 14 bases lay between the germline ends. CDR1 is MNHNS, CDR2 SASEGT, per germline. The CDR3 here is CASSEAVGIVHEQFF. Written as DNA, the CDR3 is TGTGCCAGCAGTGAAGCGGTAGGGATCGTCCATGAGCAGTTCTTC.